These 8 T cell receptor beta chains share one sample of origin, sequenced in a study of T cell repertoires in cytomegalovirus infection. TCRdb re-called the reads through MiXCR, storing one row per CDR3 protein. The sample has hundreds of thousands of distinct CDR3 sequences, around 10% seen once. Sequenced material: PBMCs. These receptors all come from a human donor in good health (CMV status not recorded). Some clones in this sample may be carry-over from other donors' samples.

This clonotype was seen at least ten times. The chain is built from TRBV7-2 and TRBJ1-5; D remains unclear. This CDR3 spans 13 amino acids. Trimming stripped 2 bases from V and 5 bases from J, with 7 bases between. Germline CDR1 reads SGHTA; CDR2 reads FQGNSA. The CDR3 DNA is TGTGCCAGCAGCTTAAGCCGCGATCAGCCCCAGCATTTT. It is translated as CASSLSRDQPQHF. The full variable domain, in which reference TRBV7-2 and TRBJ1-5 provide the parts outside the CDR3, is GAGVSQSPSNKVTEKGKDVELRCDPISGHTALYWYRQSLGQGLEFLIYFQGNSAPDKSGLPSDRFSAERTGGSVSTLTIQRTQQEDSAVYLCASSLSRDQPQHFGDGTRLSIL.

This clonotype was recorded at least ten times. The chain joins TRBV6-2 or TRBV6-3 to TRBJ2-2, with a tentative D call TRBD1 (6 bases). There are 15 residues in the CDR3. V was cut by 4 bases and J by 5 bases, with 14 bases left in between. Germline-derived CDR1 and CDR2 are MNHEY and SVGEGT. DNA for the CDR3: TGTGCCAGCAGTTGGGGGCCTGGAAGGACCGGGGAGCTGTTTTTT. As protein: CASSWGPGRTGELFF.

This clonotype has ten or more counts. The rearrangement links TRBV28 to TRBJ2-3, with D uncertain. Trimming left V 5 bases short and J 0 bases short, with 6 bases between. The CDR3 loop spans 13 amino acids. Looked up from germline, CDR1 is MDHEN and CDR2 is SYDVKM. CDR3 nucleotide sequence: TGTGCCAGCAGTCCATCTAGCACAGATACGCAGTATTTT. Translating it yields CASSPSSTDTQYF.

This clonotype appeared many times. The rearrangement uses TRBV28 and TRBJ2-7; the D is unclear. The CDR3 is made up of 14 amino acids. Germline CDR1 is MDHEN and CDR2 is SYDVKM. The V end was cut by 5 bases, the J end by 0 bases, with 11 bases between. The CDR3 reads CASSPTPSSYEQYV. For the CDR3, the DNA is TGTGCCAGCAGTCCTACCCCGAGCTCCTACGAGCAGTACGTC.

This clonotype turned up a few times. This chain connects TRBV29-1 to TRBJ1-2, with a tentative D call TRBD1 (5 bases). Trimming pared 6 bases from V and 8 bases from J, leaving 16 bases between. Germline assignment: CDR1 SQVTM and CDR2 ANQGSEA. CDR3 size: 12 residues. The CDR3 nucleotides read TGCAGCGTGGTCCCCGGGGGGGGAGGCTACACCTTC. Amino acid sequence: CSVVPGGGGYTF.

This clonotype showed up many times. The chain recombines TRBV7-9 with TRBJ2-6; a possible D gene is TRBD1 (6 bases). Germline assignment: CDR1 SEHNR and CDR2 FQNEAQ (reference sequence). V lost 5 bases and J lost 0, with 14 bases in between. CDR3 length: 17 residues. CDR3 bases: TGTGCCAGCAGCACCCGGGACAAAGCCTCTGGGGCCAACGTCCTGACTTTC. Protein: CASSTRDKASGANVLTF. The whole variable domain, remainder taken from reference TRBV7-9 and TRBJ2-6, is DTGVSQNPRHKITKRGQNVTFRCDPISEHNRLYWYRQTLGQGPEFLTYFQNEAQLEKSRLLSDRFSAERPKGSFSTLEIQRTEQGDSAMYLCASSTRDKASGANVLTFGAGSRLTVL.

This clonotype was seen many times. CDR3 coding DNA: TGCAGCGTTGAAGGCCGTACTAGCGGGAGAGATACGCAGTATTTT. It codes for CSVEGRTSGRDTQYF. The chain combines TRBV29-1 with TRBJ2-3; TRBD2 matches 11 bases. CDR1 is SQVTM and CDR2 is ANQGSEA in the germline V gene. With 1 base clipped from V and 5 bases from J, the junction kept 5 bases outside the gene matches. This CDR3 contains 15 residues.

This clonotype was observed many times. This sequence joins TRBV19 and TRBJ1-2; tentative D call: TRBD1 (6 bases). Germline CDR1 and CDR2: LNHDA and SQIVND (reference sequence). The V and J ends lost 6 bases and 7 bases respectively, with 15 bases between them. The CDR3 runs to 13 residues. CDR3 loop: CASRPSGDVGYTF. CDR3 DNA sequence: TGTGCCAGTAGGCCTTCAGGGGATGTTGGCTACACCTTC.